The 9 T cell receptor beta chains given below trace back to one sample, sequenced in a study of blood T cell repertoires in COVID-19. Measured with immunoSEQ multiplex PCR; TCRdb has only the in-frame clones, and not every one. This table holds more than 400,000 clones, 70% to 90% found once. The sequenced sample consisted of peripheral blood. Every receptor here comes from a human donor in a cohort sampled during active COVID-19.

The chain links TRBV30 to TRBJ2-5; 13 bases are shared with TRBD2. This CDR3 has 18 amino acids. Looked up from germline, CDR1 is GTSNPN and CDR2 is SVGIG (reference sequence). J was trimmed by 4 bases and V by 3 bases; bases with no gene match: 14. CDR3 sequence: CAWRWTSGSGPVGETQYF. In nucleotides, the CDR3 is TGTGCCTGGAGGTGGACTAGCGGGAGCGGGCCGGTCGGAGAGACCCAGTACTTC.

V usage is TRBV5-6 and J usage is TRBJ2-2, with a weak D call TRBD2 (5 bases). Germline V gives CDR1 SGHDT, CDR2 YYEEEE. Between the trimmed V and J ends, which lost 1 base and 6 bases, there was a span of 13 bases. The CDR3 is made up of 15 amino acids. The CDR3 nucleotides read TGTGCCAGCAGCTTGCCCCGGACTTCCGCCGGGGAGCTGTTTTTT. Amino acid sequence: CASSLPRTSAGELFF.

V is TRBV2 and J is TRBJ1-1, with D possibly TRBD1 on 5 matching bases. This CDR3 is built from 14 residues. V was clipped by 6 bases and J by 5 bases, with 16 bases between them. The germline gives CDR1 SNHLY, CDR2 FYNNEI. CDR3 amino acids: CASSGTDGGTEAFF. CDR3 DNA: TGTGCCAGCAGCGGGACTGATGGTGGGACTGAAGCTTTCTTT.

This sequence joins TRBV28 and TRBJ1-5; 7 nucleotides line up with TRBD1. With 6 bases clipped from V and 5 bases from J, the junction kept 10 bases outside the gene matches. CDR1 is MDHEN, CDR2 SYDVKM, per germline. CDR3 length equals 15 residues. Written as DNA, the CDR3 is TGTGCCAGCAGCCAACAGGGGCTCGACCATCAGCCCCAGCATTTT. It encodes CASSQQGLDHQPQHF. Supplemented by reference TRBV28 and TRBJ1-5, the full variable domain reads DVKVTQSSRYLVKRTGEKVFLECVQDMDHENMFWYRQDPGLGLRLIYFSYDVKMKEKGDIPEGYSVSREKKERFSLILESASTNQTSMYLCASSQQGLDHQPQHFGDGTRLSIL.

The chain recombines TRBV10-3 with TRBJ1-1, with no clear D. The ends were cut back, 7 bases at V and 3 bases at J, with 12 bases in the middle. CDR1 ENHRY and CDR2 SYGVKD come from the germline V gene. This CDR3 comprises 13 residues. Written as DNA, the CDR3 is TGTGCCATCAAAAGGAGCGTTGACACTGAAGCTTTCTTT. It specifies CAIKRSVDTEAFF.

This chain connects TRBV7-2 to TRBJ1-2; D gene uncertain. Germline values: CDR1 SGHTA, CDR2 FQGNSA. The CDR3 is made up of 13 amino acids. Trimming cost V 4 bases and J 5 bases, with 11 bases left between them. CDR3 sequence (DNA): TGTGCCAGCAGCTCGCAGGCCCCTTATGGCTACACCTTC. Encoded protein: CASSSQAPYGYTF. Based on the CDR3 plus reference TRBV7-2 and TRBJ1-2, the full variable domain is GAGVSQSPSNKVTEKGKDVELRCDPISGHTALYWYRQSLGQGLEFLIYFQGNSAPDKSGLPSDRFSAERTGGSVSTLTIQRTQQEDSAVYLCASSSQAPYGYTFGSGTRLTVV.

The V gene is TRBV6-5, the J gene TRBJ1-3; perhaps TRBD1 as D (6 bases). Germline assignment: CDR1 MNHEY and CDR2 SVGAGI. V was clipped by 6 bases and J by 1 base, with 13 bases between them. The CDR3 is made up of 15 amino acids. The CDR3 here is CASRTTGPSGNTIYF. The CDR3 bases are TGTGCCAGCAGGACAACAGGGCCATCTGGAAACACCATATATTTT.

The J gene is TRBJ1-1, the V gene TRBV10-3; 7 bases map to TRBD1. Trimming removed 2 bases from V and 1 base from J; junction bases left unmatched: 4. CDR3 length: 15 amino acids. Germline loops: CDR1 ENHRY, CDR2 SYGVKD. The CDR3 spells CAISEAGQRNTEAFF. DNA for the CDR3: TGTGCCATCAGTGAGGCGGGACAGAGGAACACTGAAGCTTTCTTT.

The chain combines TRBV2 with TRBJ2-2; 8 bases are shared with TRBD1. V shed 7 bases, J shed 6 bases, and the junction held 4 bases outside the gene matches. Germline V gene lookup returns CDR1 SNHLY and CDR2 FYNNEI. The CDR3 is 13 residues long. DNA of the CDR3: TGTGCCAGCAAACCGACAGGGGCCGGGGAGCTGTTTTTT. Encoded protein: CASKPTGAGELFF. Full variable domain (missing parts from reference TRBV2 and TRBJ2-2): EPEVTQTPSHQVTQMGQEVILRCVPISNHLYFYWYRQILGQKVEFLVSFYNNEISEKSEIFDDQFSVERPDGSNFTLKIRSTKLEDSAMYFCASKPTGAGELFFGEGSRLTVL.